This TCR beta chain was identified in a study of CD8+ T cells in alopecia areata. Trimming cost V 0 bases and J 8 bases, with 10 bases left between them. Germline loops: CDR1 LGHNA, CDR2 YSLEER. The CDR3 extends over 13 amino acids. Notes on the study in general: An increase in clonality over normal scalp was evident in lesional scalp, especially alopecia totalis/universalis.

With respect to this clone: Antigen unknown.

Treatment defined: oral pan-JAK inhibitor, 5-10 mg twice daily. PBMC-derived CD4+ and CD8+ T cells were sorted. Extracted from the samples, RNA was reverse transcribed into cDNA to serve as the sequencing template. Only in-frame clones appear in the TCRdb table, and some are missing; sequencing was by immunoSEQ multiplex PCR. The data show 150,000 to 200,000 clones, with roughly half seen just once and 10% held by the top ten. The receptor was isolated from a human donor with alopecia areata. The rearrangement uses TRBV4-3 and TRBJ1-2; no reliable D call. Sequenced material: CD8+ T cells sorted from blood, taken at roughly week 52, from a patient treated with tofacitinib. This CDR3 reads CASSQDRAGGYTF. DNA of the CDR3: TGCGCCAGCAGCCAAGATAGGGCGGGGGGCTACACCTTC.